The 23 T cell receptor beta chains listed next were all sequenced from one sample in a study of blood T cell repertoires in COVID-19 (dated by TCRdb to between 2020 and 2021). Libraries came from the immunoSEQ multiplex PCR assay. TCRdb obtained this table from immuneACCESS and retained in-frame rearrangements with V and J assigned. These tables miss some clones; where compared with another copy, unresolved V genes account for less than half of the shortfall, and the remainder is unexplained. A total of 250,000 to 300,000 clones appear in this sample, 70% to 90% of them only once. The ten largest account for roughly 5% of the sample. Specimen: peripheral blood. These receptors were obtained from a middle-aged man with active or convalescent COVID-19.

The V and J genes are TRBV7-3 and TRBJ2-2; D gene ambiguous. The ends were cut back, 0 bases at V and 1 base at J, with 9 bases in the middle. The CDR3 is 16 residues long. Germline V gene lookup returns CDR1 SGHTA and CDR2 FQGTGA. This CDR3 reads CASSLTSTQNTGELFF. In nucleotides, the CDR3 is TGTGCCAGCAGCTTAACTAGCACCCAGAACACCGGGGAGCTGTTTTTT.

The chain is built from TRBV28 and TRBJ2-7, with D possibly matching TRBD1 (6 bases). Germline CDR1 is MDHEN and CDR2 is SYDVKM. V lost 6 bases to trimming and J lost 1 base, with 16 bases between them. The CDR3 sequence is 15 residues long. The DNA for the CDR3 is TGTGCCAGCAGCCCAGGGGCGGTGGGATCCTACGAGCAGTACTTC. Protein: CASSPGAVGSYEQYF.

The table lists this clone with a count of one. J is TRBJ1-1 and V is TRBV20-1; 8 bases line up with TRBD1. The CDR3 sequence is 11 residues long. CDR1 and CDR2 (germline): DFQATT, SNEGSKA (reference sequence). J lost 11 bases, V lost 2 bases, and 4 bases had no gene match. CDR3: CSARRDRRAFF. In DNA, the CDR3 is TGCAGTGCTAGAAGGGACAGGAGGGCTTTCTTT.

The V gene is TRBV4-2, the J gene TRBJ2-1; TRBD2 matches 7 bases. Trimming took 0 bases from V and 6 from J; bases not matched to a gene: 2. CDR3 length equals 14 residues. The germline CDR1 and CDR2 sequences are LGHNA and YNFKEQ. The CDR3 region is CASSQDLAANEQFF. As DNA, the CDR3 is TGTGCCAGCAGCCAAGACCTAGCGGCCAATGAGCAGTTCTTC.

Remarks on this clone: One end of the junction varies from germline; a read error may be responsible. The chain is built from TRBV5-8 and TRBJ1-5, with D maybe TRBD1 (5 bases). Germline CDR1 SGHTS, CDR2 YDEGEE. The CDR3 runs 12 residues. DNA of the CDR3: TGTGCCAGCAGCCTTGGGGCGATCCCCCGGCATTTT. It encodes CASSLGAIPRHF.

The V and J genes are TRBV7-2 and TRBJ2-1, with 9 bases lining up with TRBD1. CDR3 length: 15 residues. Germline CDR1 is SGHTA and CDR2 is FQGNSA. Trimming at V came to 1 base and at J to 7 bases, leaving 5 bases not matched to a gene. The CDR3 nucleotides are TGTGCCAGCAGCTTAGGGACAGGGGCGCGAAATGAGCAGTTCTTC. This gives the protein CASSLGTGARNEQFF.

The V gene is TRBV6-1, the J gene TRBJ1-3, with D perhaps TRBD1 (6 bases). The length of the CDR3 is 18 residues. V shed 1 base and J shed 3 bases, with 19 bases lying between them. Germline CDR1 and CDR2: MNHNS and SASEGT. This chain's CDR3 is CASSEGPWTVSLGNTIYF. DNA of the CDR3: TGTGCCAGCAGTGAAGGGCCTTGGACAGTCTCTCTTGGAAACACCATATATTTT.

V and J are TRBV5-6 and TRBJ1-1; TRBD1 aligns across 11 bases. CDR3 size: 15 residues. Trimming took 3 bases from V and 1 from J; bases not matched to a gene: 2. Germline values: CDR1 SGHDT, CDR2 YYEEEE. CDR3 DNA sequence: TGTGCCAGCAGCTCAGGACAGGGGGCGAACACTGAAGCTTTCTTT. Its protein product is CASSSGQGANTEAFF.

CDR3 sequence reads: CASSLHQGNTIYF. The CDR3 nucleotides read TGTGCCAGCAGCCTTCACCAGGGAAACACCATATATTTT. V usage is TRBV5-6 and J usage is TRBJ1-3; D ambiguous. The CDR3 runs 13 residues. Trimming left V 4 bases short and J 4 bases short, with 9 bases between. Germline values: CDR1 SGHDT, CDR2 YYEEEE.

CDR3 sequence reads: CASSEFLAQPQHF. As DNA, the CDR3 is TGTGCCAGCAGTGAATTTTTGGCTCAGCCCCAGCATTTT. V is TRBV6-1 and J is TRBJ1-5; D not certain. V was pared by 2 bases and J by 6 bases, with 8 bases between. The V gene's germline CDR1 is MNHNS and CDR2 SASEGT. The CDR3 has 13 amino acids.

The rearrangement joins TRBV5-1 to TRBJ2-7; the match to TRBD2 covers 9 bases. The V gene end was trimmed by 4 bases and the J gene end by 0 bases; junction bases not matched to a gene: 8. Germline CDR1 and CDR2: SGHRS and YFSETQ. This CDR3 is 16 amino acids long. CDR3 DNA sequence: TGCGCCAGCAGCCTATTCTTTAGCGGGAGCTCCTACGAGCAGTACTTC. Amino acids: CASSLFFSGSSYEQYF.

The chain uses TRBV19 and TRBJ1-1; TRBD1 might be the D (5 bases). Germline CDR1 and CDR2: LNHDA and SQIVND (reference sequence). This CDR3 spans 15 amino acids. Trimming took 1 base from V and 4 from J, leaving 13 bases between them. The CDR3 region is CASSIASGRGTEAFF. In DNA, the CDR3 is TGTGCCAGTAGTATAGCCTCAGGGCGGGGCACTGAAGCTTTCTTT.

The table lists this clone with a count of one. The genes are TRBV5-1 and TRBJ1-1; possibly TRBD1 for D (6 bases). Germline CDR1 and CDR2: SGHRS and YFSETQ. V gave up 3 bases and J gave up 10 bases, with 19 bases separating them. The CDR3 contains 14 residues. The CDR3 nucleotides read TGCGCCAGCAGCTCCCTGGGGGCCCCCGAAGGAGCTTTCTTT. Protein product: CASSSLGAPEGAFF.

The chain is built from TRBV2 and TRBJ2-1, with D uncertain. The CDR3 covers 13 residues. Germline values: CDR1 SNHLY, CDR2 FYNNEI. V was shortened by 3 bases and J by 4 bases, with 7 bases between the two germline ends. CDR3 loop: CASSDKRYNEQFF. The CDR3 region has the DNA TGTGCCAGCAGTGACAAGCGATACAATGAGCAGTTCTTC. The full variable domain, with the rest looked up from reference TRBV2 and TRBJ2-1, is EPEVTQTPSHQVTQMGQEVILRCVPISNHLYFYWYRQILGQKVEFLVSFYNNEISEKSEIFDDQFSVERPDGSNFTLKIRSTKLEDSAMYFCASSDKRYNEQFFGPGTRLTVL.

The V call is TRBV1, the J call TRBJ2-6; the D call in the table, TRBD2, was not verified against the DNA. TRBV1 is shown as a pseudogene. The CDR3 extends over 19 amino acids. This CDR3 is CTSSQGKRGSTWGANVLTF. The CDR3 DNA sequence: TGCACCAGCAGCCAGGGAAAACGCGGGAGTACGTGGGGGGCCAACGTCCTGACTTTC.

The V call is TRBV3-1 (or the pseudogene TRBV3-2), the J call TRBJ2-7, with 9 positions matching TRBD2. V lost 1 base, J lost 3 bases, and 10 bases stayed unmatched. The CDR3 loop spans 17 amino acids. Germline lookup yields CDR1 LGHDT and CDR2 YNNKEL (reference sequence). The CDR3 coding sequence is TGTGCCAGCAGCCAAGGAGGGACTAGCTCGAGATTCTACGAGCAGTACTTC. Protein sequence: CASSQGGTSSRFYEQYF.

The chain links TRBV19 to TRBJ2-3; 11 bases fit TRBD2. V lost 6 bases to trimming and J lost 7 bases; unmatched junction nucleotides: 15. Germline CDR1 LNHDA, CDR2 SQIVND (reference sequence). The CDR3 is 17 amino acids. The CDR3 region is CASRALAGGGGGNTQYF. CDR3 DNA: TGTGCCAGTAGAGCCCTAGCGGGAGGAGGGGGTGGAAATACGCAGTATTTT.

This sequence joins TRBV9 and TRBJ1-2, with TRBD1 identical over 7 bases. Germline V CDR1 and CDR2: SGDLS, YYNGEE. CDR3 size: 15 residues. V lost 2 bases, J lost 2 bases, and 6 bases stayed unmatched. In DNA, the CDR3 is TGTGCCAGCAGCGTGTCCGGGACAGTAAACTATGGCTACACCTTC. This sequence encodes CASSVSGTVNYGYTF.

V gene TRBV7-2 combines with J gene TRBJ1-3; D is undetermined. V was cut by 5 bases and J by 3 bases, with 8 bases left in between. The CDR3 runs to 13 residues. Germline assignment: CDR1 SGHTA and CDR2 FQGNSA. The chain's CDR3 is CASSPEGGNTIYF. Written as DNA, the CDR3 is TGTGCCAGCAGCCCGGAGGGTGGAAACACCATATATTTT. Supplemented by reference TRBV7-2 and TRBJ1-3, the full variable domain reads GAGVSQSPSNKVTEKGKDVELRCDPISGHTALYWYRQSLGQGLEFLIYFQGNSAPDKSGLPSDRFSAERTGGSVSTLTIQRTQQEDSAVYLCASSPEGGNTIYFGEGSWLTVV.

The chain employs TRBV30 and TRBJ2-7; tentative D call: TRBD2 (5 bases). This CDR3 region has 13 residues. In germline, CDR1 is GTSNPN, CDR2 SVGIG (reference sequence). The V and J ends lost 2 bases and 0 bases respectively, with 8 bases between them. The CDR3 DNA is TGTGCCTGGAGTTCCGGGATCTCCTACGAGCAGTACTTC. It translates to CAWSSGISYEQYF.

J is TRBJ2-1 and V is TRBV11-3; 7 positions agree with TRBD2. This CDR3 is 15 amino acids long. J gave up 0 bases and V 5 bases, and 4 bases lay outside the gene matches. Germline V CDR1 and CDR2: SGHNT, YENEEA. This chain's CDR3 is CASSGGGSSYNEQFF. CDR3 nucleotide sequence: TGTGCCAGCAGCGGAGGCGGGAGCTCCTACAATGAGCAGTTCTTC.

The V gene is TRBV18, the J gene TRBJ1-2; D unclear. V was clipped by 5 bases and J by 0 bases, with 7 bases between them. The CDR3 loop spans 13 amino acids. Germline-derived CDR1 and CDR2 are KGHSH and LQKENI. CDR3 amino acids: CASSLEPNYGYTF. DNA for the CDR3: TGTGCCAGCTCATTAGAACCTAACTATGGCTACACCTTC.

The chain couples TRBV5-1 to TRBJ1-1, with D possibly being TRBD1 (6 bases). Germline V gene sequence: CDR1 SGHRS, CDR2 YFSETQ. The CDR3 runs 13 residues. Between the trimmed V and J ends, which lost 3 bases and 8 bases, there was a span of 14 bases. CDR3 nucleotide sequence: TGCGCCAGCAGCTGGACCGGGGGGCAGGAAGCTTTCTTT. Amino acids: CASSWTGGQEAFF.